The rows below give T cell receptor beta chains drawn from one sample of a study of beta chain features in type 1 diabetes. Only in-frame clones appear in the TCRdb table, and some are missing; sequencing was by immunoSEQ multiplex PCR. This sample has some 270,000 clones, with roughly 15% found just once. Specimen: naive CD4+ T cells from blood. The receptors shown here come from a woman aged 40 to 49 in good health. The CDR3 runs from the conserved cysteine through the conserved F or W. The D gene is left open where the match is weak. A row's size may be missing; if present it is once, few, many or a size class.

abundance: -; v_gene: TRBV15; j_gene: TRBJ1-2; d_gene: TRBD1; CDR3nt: TGTGCCACCAGCAGGGATTTACCGGGACAGGGGGCAAGTGGCTACACCTTC; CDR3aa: CATSRDLPGQGASGYTF
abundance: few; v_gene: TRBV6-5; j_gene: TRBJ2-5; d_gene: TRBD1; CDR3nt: TGTGCCAGCAGTCAAAACAGGGGGCGAGAAGAGACCCAGTACTTC; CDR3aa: CASSQNRGREETQYF
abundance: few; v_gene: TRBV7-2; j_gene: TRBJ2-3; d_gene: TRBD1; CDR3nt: TGTGCCAGCAGTCTAAGCCGGACAGGGTTCGGCACAGATACGCAGTATTTT; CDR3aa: CASSLSRTGFGTDTQYF
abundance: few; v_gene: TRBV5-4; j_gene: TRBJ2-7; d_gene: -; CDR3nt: TGTGCCAGCAGCTTGGGGCTCGGGTCAGGGGAGCAGTACTTC; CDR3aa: CASSLGLGSGEQYF
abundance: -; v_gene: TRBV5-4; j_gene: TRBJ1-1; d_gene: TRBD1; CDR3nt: TGTGCCAGCAGCTCAGACAGGGGGCGCGTGAACACTGAAGCTTTCTTT; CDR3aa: CASSSDRGRVNTEAFF
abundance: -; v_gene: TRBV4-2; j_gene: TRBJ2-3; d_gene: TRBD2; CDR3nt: TGTGCCAGCAGCCAAGGTACTAGCGGGGGGGCCATAAATACGCAGTATTTT; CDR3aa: CASSQGTSGGAINTQYF
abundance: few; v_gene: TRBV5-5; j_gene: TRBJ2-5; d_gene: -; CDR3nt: TGTGCCAGCAGCCTGGGAGGCCAAGAGACCCAGTACTTC; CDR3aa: CASSLGGQETQYF
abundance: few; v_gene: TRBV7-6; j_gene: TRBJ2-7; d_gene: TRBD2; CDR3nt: TGTGCCAGCAGCTTAGATATGCCTAGCGGGGGATACGAGCAGTACTTC; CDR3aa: CASSLDMPSGGYEQYF
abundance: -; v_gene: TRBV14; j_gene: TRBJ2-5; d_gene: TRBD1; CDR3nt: TGTGCCAGCAGCCTGACGGGACAGGGTGTGGAGACCCAGTACTTC; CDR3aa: CASSLTGQGVETQYF
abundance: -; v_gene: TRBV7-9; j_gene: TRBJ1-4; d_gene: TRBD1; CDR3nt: TGTGCCAGCAGCCGTGGTGGTGGAGGGGGCGTGGTAAGCGTAAAACTGTTTTTT; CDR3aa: CASSRGGGGGVVSVKLFF
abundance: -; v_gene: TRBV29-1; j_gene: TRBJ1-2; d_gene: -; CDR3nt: TGCAGCGCGGGGAGCGACGCTCGAGGCTATGGCTACACCTTC; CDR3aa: CSAGSDARGYGYTF
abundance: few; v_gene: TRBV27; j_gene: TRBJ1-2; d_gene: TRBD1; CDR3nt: TGTGCCAGCAGTACCCAGGGGGAAAGCTATGGCTACACCTTC; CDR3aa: CASSTQGESYGYTF
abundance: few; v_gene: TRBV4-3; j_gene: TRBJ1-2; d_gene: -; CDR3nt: TGCGCCAGCAGCCCTGGTACCGCCGGCTATGGCTACACCTTC; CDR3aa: CASSPGTAGYGYTF
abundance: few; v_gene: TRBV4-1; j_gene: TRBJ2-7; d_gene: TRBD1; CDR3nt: TGCGCCAGCAGCCTAGGGGACAGGGTCGTCGAGCAGTACTTC; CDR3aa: CASSLGDRVVEQYF
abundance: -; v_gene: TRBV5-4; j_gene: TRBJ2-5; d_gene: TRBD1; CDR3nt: TGTGCCAGCAGCCCTGGACAGGGGATGTCGGGGACCCAGTACTTC; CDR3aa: CASSPGQGMSGTQYF
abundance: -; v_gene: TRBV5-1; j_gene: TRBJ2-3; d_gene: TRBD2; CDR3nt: TGCGCCAGCAGCTTCAGCGGGGCTGGTACAGATACGCAGTATTTT; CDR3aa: CASSFSGAGTDTQYF
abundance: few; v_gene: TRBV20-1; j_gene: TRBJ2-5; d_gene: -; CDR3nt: TGCAGTGTCGTAGCAGTCGAGACCCAGTACTTC; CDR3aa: CSVVAVETQYF
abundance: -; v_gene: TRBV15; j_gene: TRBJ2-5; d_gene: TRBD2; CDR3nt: TGTGCCACCAGCAGAGATTCGGCTGTCGGGGGGGAGACCCAGTACTTC; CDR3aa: CATSRDSAVGGETQYF